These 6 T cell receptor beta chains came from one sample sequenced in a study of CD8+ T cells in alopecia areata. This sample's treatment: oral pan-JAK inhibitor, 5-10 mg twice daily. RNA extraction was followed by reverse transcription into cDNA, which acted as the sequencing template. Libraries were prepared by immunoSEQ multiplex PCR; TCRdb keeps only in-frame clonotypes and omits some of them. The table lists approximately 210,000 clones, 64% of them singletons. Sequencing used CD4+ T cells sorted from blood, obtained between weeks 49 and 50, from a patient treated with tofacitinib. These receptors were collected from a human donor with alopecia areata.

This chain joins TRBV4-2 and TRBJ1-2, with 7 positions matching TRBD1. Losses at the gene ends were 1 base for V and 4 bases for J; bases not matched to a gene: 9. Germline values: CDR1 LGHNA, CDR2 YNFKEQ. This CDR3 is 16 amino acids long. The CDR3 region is CASSQATGEGGYGYTF. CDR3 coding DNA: TGTGCCAGCAGCCAAGCCACAGGGGAGGGTGGCTATGGCTACACCTTC.

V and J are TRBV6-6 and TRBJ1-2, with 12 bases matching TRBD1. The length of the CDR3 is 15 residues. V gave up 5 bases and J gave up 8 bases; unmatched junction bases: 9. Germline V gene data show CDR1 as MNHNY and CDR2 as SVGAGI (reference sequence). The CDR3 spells CASSIRDRGREGYTF. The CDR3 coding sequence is TGTGCCAGCAGTATCCGGGACAGGGGGCGGGAAGGCTACACCTTC.

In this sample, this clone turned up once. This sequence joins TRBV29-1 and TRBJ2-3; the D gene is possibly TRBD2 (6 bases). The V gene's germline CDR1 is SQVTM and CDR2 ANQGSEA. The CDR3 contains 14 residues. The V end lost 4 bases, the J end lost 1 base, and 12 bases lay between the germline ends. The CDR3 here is CSVAVRLGTDTQYF. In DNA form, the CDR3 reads TGCAGCGTTGCAGTTAGACTAGGCACAGATACGCAGTATTTT.

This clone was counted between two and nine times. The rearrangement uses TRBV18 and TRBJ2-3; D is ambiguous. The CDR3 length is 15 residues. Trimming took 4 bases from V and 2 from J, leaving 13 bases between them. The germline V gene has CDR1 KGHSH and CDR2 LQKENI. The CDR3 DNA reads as TGTGCCAGCTCACAGCGACACGAGCCCACAGATACGCAGTATTTT. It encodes CASSQRHEPTDTQYF.

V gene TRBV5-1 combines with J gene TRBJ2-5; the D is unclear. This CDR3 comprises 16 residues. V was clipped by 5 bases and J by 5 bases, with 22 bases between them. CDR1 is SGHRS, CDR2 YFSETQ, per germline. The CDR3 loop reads CASREAIIARDETQYF. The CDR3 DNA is TGCGCCAGCAGGGAAGCAATTATAGCTCGCGATGAGACCCAGTACTTC.

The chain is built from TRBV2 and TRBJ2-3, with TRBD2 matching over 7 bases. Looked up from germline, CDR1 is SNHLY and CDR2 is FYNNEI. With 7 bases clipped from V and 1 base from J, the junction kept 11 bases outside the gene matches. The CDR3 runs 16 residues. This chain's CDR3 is CASITLGGDRTDTQYF. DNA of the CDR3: TGTGCCAGCATCACTCTGGGGGGGGACCGCACAGATACGCAGTATTTT.